This T cell receptor beta chain originates from a study of blood T cell repertoires in COVID-19. Clones were sequenced by immunoSEQ multiplex PCR, and TCRdb holds only the in-frame ones, with some missing. The data hold roughly 70,000 clones, with 80% to 85% observed a single time. J gave up 1 base and V 8 bases, and 4 bases lay outside the gene matches. The germline gives CDR1 MNHEY, CDR2 SVGAGI. This CDR3 spans 13 amino acids. The sequencing sample was made of peripheral blood. This sequence originates from a woman in her fifties or sixties with acute or convalescent COVID-19. The chain employs TRBV6-5 and TRBJ2-7, with 8 bases identical to TRBD2. The CDR3 reads CASWSGGSYEQYF. CDR3 sequence (DNA): TGTGCCAGCTGGAGCGGGGGATCCTACGAGCAGTACTTC.